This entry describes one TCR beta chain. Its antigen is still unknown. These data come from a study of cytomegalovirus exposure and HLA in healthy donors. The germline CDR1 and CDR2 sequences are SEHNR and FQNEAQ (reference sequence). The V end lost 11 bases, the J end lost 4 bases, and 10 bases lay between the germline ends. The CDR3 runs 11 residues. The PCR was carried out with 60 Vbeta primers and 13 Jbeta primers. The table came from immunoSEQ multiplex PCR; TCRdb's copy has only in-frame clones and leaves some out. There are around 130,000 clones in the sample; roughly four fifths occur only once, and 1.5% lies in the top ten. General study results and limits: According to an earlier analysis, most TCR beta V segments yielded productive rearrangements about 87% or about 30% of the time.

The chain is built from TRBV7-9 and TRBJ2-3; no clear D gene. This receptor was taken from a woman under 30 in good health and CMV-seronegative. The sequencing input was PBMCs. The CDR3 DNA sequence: TGTGCCGTCCCTGAGGCAGATACGCAGTATTTT. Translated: CAVPEADTQYF.